These 15 T cell receptor beta chains were all obtained from the same sample, sequenced in a study of Graves' ophthalmopathy and Graves' hyperthyroidism listed by TCRdb under 2018. For sequencing, an Illumina HiSeq 2000 was employed. TCR beta CDR3 regions were amplified from RNA transcripts for repertoire sequencing. HTBI primers and the Qiagen OneStep RT-PCR kit were used in a first-round RT-PCR, which was followed by a second-round multiplex PCR, size selection and purification. The public reads were run again by TCRdb, first through fastp at Q25 and then through MiXCR, and only productive beta chains were kept. CDR3 protein duplicates are merged, each entry listing the most common genes and DNA. A total of around 660,000 distinct CDR3 sequences appear in this sample, about two fifths of them only once. Of the sample, over 2.5% is held by the ten largest clones. Sequencing was done on a sample of peripheral blood. The receptor set was obtained from an adult man with Graves' ophthalmopathy.

This chain uses TRBV2 with TRBJ1-2, with D perhaps TRBD1 (5 bases). Germline V gene sequence: CDR1 SNHLY, CDR2 FYNNEI. Trimming left V 6 bases short and J 7 bases short, with 15 bases between. This CDR3 has 13 residues. DNA of the CDR3: TGTGCCAGCAGCGGGGGGGGTATCAGTGGCTACACCTTC. Protein: CASSGGGISGYTF.

In its sample, this clonotype was seen many times. V and J are TRBV9 and TRBJ2-5; 8 bases match TRBD2. The CDR3 is 14 amino acids. The junction had 3 bases not matched to a gene; V was cut back by 0 bases and J by 5 bases. Germline V lookup: CDR1 SGDLS, CDR2 YYNGEE. The CDR3 sequence: CASSVATGGETQYF. CDR3 DNA sequence: TGTGCCAGCAGCGTAGCTACGGGAGGGGAGACCCAGTACTTC.

This clonotype showed up many times. The rearrangement joins TRBV3-1 to TRBJ2-5; D is unresolved. The CDR3 runs 14 residues. V was shortened by 4 bases and J by 1 base, with 10 bases between the two germline ends. The germline CDR1 and CDR2 sequences are LGHDT and YNNKEL (reference sequence). In nucleotides, the CDR3 is TGTGCCAGCAGCCCCCTCGACCTCCAAGAGACCCAGTACTTC. This codes for CASSPLDLQETQYF.

This chain uses TRBV7-9 with TRBJ2-7, with TRBD2 identical over 13 bases. CDR3 length: 16 residues. Per the germline V gene, CDR1 is SEHNR and CDR2 is FQNEAQ (reference sequence). Trimming at V came to 6 bases and at J to 4 bases, leaving 9 bases not matched to a gene. The DNA of the CDR3 is TGTGCCAGCAGTTACCTAGGGACTAGCGGGATGTACGAGCAGTACTTC. This sequence encodes CASSYLGTSGMYEQYF.

In this sample, this clonotype turned up many times. The chain combines TRBV9 with TRBJ1-6; D is unresolved. CDR1 and CDR2 from the germline V gene are SGDLS and YYNGEE. V was trimmed by 3 bases and J by 6 bases, leaving 13 bases between them. The CDR3 totals 15 residues. The CDR3 sequence is CASSGDILPNSPLHF. The CDR3 DNA is TGTGCCAGCAGCGGAGATATCCTACCTAATTCACCCCTCCACTTT.

This clonotype was picked up a small number of times. The genes are TRBV12-3 or TRBV12-4 and TRBJ1-5; D may be TRBD1 (5 bases). The CDR3 runs 16 residues. V lost 6 bases, J lost 2 bases, and 17 bases lay in between. Written as DNA, the CDR3 is TGTGCCAGCAGCCCTCAGGGAGTTAGGGGCAATCAGCCCCAGCATTTT. Translation gives CASSPQGVRGNQPQHF.

This clonotype has a handful of counts. This chain links TRBV20-1 with TRBJ1-5; TRBD1 matches 9 bases. The CDR3 consists of 14 residues. Germline CDR1 DFQATT, CDR2 SNEGSKA (reference sequence). After removal of 6 bases from V and 4 bases from J, the junction contained 7 bases not matched to a gene. The CDR3 region is CSASTGGANQPQHF. Here the CDR3 DNA reads TGCAGTGCCAGCACAGGGGGCGCGAATCAGCCCCAGCATTTT.

This clonotype was seen only a few times. J is TRBJ2-5 and V is TRBV6-1; tentative D call: TRBD1 (5 bases). The germline V gene encodes CDR1 MNHNS and CDR2 SASEGT. Between the trimmed V and J ends, which lost 7 bases and 0 bases, there was a span of 21 bases. This CDR3 has 17 residues. CDR3 DNA sequence: TGTGCCAGCACCACCCCTCAGGGCAGGGCCCACCAAGAGACCCAGTACTTC. Translating gives CASTTPQGRAHQETQYF.

The J gene is TRBJ2-2, the V gene TRBV2; D gene unclear. Per the germline V gene, CDR1 is SNHLY and CDR2 is FYNNEI. CDR3 length equals 14 residues. Trimming pared 4 bases from V and 4 bases from J, leaving 10 bases between. This CDR3 is CASSGHWGTGELFF. In nucleotides, the CDR3 is TGTGCCAGCAGTGGACATTGGGGCACCGGGGAGCTGTTTTTT.

The CDR3 DNA is TGTGCCAGCAGCTTAGGTGTCGGCGGGCGCAGAGCTTTCTTT. Protein sequence: CASSLGVGGRRAFF. The V gene is TRBV11-2, the J gene TRBJ1-1; D gene ambiguous. Germline CDR1 and CDR2: SGHAT and FQNNGV. The CDR3 contains 14 residues. Trimming left V 1 base short and J 10 bases short, with 16 bases between. Drawing the rest from reference TRBV11-2 and TRBJ1-1, the complete variable domain is EAGVAQSPRYKIIEKRQSVAFWCNPISGHATLYWYQQILGQGPKLLIQFQNNGVVDDSQLPKDRFSAERLKGVDSTLKIQPAKLEDSAVYLCASSLGVGGRRAFFGQGTRLTVV.

This sequence joins TRBV25-1 and TRBJ2-5; the D is unclear. CDR3 size: 15 residues. Germline V gene sequence: CDR1 MGHDK, CDR2 SYGVNS. The V end was cut by 8 bases, the J end by 1 base, with 17 bases between. This CDR3 reads CASVEDQDIQETQYF. CDR3 sequence (DNA): TGTGCCAGCGTTGAAGATCAGGATATCCAAGAGACCCAGTACTTC.

V gene TRBV7-8 combines with J gene TRBJ2-7; TRBD2 aligns across 12 bases. V lost 4 bases to trimming and J lost 7 bases; unmatched junction nucleotides: 5. Germline V gene sequence: CDR1 SGHVS, CDR2 FQNEAQ. CDR3 length equals 14 residues. Here the CDR3 reads CASSSTSGRTEQYF. The CDR3 DNA is TGTGCCAGCAGCTCAACTAGCGGGAGGACTGAGCAGTACTTC.

Concerning this clonotype itself: Possible read error: a much larger clone is one base away. The genes are TRBV9 and TRBJ2-2, with D perhaps TRBD2 (6 bases). This CDR3 is built from 14 residues. Between the trimmed V and J ends, which lost 3 bases and 2 bases, there was a span of 8 bases. The germline gives CDR1 SGDLS, CDR2 YYNGEE. The CDR3 nucleotides are TGTGCCAGCAGCGCGGGACTTAACACCGGGGAGCTGTTTTTT. Translation: CASSAGLNTGELFF.

The chain recombines TRBV7-8 with TRBJ2-5; 8 nucleotides line up with TRBD2. CDR1 and CDR2 (germline): SGHVS, FQNEAQ. Trimming cost V 9 bases and J 9 bases; bases outside gene matches: 18. The CDR3 spans 15 residues. The CDR3 region has the DNA TGTGCCAGTAGTATAGGGCGGGGGGAAACGGAGGCCCAGTACTTC. Protein: CASSIGRGETEAQYF.

This clonotype was seen many times. A read error may produce the germline difference seen at one junction end. The chain recombines TRBV10-3 with TRBJ1-3; the D is unclear. The CDR3 extends over 13 amino acids. Germline V gene lookup returns CDR1 ENHRY and CDR2 SYGVKD. CDR3 sequence (DNA): TGTGCCAGCAGTGACCCGGGAGGAAACACCATATATTTT. Amino acids: CASSDPGGNTIYF.